Listed below are T cell receptor beta chains from one sample, sequenced in a study of response to subunit inactivated influenza vaccine. TCRdb used MiXCR to reprocess the RT-PCR reads, holding one entry per CDR3 protein. The profile shows just over 300,000 distinct CDR3 sequences, approximately 20% of them singletons. The sequencing here drew on PBMCs from blood, taken 21 months after vaccination. These receptors came from a man aged 50 to 75 who received an inactivated influenza vaccine. The CDR3 runs from the conserved cysteine through the conserved F or W. Fields, in order: CDR3 DNA, CDR3 protein, J gene, clone size, D gene, CDR3 length, V gene. The D gene is left open where the match is weak. Where a row states a size, it is once, few, many or the class of an expanded clone; other rows omit it.

DNA: TGTGCCAGCTCACTTTTTGAGGCCAGGAACACCGGGGAGCTGTTTTTT; CDR3: CASSLFEARNTGELFF; J: TRBJ2-2; size: .; D: .; length: 16; V: TRBV18
DNA: TGTGCCAGCAGGACCACTCGGAACAGGGTGACCTCACCCCTCCACTTT; CDR3: CASRTTRNRVTSPLHF; J: TRBJ1-6; size: few; D: .; length: 16; V: TRBV6-1
DNA: TGTGCCAGCAGTCGCCGATCTAGCGGGATCTCCTACGAGCAGTACTTC; CDR3: CASSRRSSGISYEQYF; J: TRBJ2-7; size: .; D: TRBD2; length: 16; V: TRBV6-2/TRBV6-3
DNA: TGTGCCAGCAGCCCTGAAGGGGGCCGCAGCACAGATACGCAGTATTTT; CDR3: CASSPEGGRSTDTQYF; J: TRBJ2-3; size: few; D: TRBD1; length: 16; V: TRBV4-2
DNA: TGTGCCAGCAGCCCTATCCTGGGCGAGCAGTACTTC; CDR3: CASSPILGEQYF; J: TRBJ2-7; size: .; D: .; length: 12; V: TRBV7-2
DNA: TGTGCCAGCAGTTTTTTAGCGGGGGGCCCTTACAATGAGCAGTTCTTC; CDR3: CASSFLAGGPYNEQFF; J: TRBJ2-1; size: .; D: TRBD2; length: 16; V: TRBV27
DNA: TGTGCCAGCTCACCGTCGATGGGTTCGGGCACTGAAGCTTTCTTT; CDR3: CASSPSMGSGTEAFF; J: TRBJ1-1; size: .; D: .; length: 15; V: TRBV18
DNA: TGTGCCAGCAGTTTATCGGGGGGAAAAAATTCACCCCTCCACTTT; CDR3: CASSLSGGKNSPLHF; J: TRBJ1-6; size: few; D: .; length: 15; V: TRBV28
DNA: TGTGCCAGCAGTGACTCCCAGCAGGCTAGGCAGTTCTTC; CDR3: CASSDSQQARQFF; J: TRBJ2-1; size: once; D: .; length: 13; V: TRBV6-4
DNA: TGTGCCAGCAGCTTAAAAGTGTGGAACACAGATACGCAGTATTTT; CDR3: CASSLKVWNTDTQYF; J: TRBJ2-3; size: few; D: .; length: 15; V: TRBV11-1
DNA: TGCGCCAGCAGCCAAGACGCGTGGGGCTCCTACCCGAACACTGAAGCTTTCTTT; CDR3: CASSQDAWGSYPNTEAFF; J: TRBJ1-1; size: .; D: .; length: 18; V: TRBV4-3
DNA: TGTGCCATCAGTGAGTCGCGGAATGAAAAACTGTTTTTT; CDR3: CAISESRNEKLFF; J: TRBJ1-4; size: .; D: .; length: 13; V: TRBV10-3
DNA: TGCAGCGTGTCCGGGACAGCCGGCAGGGAAAAACTGTTTTTT; CDR3: CSVSGTAGREKLFF; J: TRBJ1-4; size: few; D: TRBD1; length: 14; V: TRBV29-1
DNA: TGTGCCAGCAGTGACACTGACAGGGGAGGAGGCTACACCTTC; CDR3: CASSDTDRGGGYTF; J: TRBJ1-2; size: many; D: TRBD1; length: 14; V: TRBV2
DNA: TGTGCCAGCAGCTCCCTGACAGGAAGGGGGAATGAGCAGTTCTTC; CDR3: CASSSLTGRGNEQFF; J: TRBJ2-1; size: few; D: .; length: 15; V: TRBV11-2
DNA: TGTGCCAGCAGCGTAGATGCGGGAACTGGAAACACCATATATTTT; CDR3: CASSVDAGTGNTIYF; J: TRBJ1-3; size: many; D: .; length: 15; V: TRBV9
DNA: TGTGCCAGCAGCTTAGCGCCCACAGGGGGTCGGAAGGCTGAAGCTTTCTTT; CDR3: CASSLAPTGGRKAEAFF; J: TRBJ1-1; size: .; D: TRBD1; length: 17; V: TRBV7-8
DNA: TGTGCCATGCTTAGCGGGAGCGACAATGAGCAGTTCTTC; CDR3: CAMLSGSDNEQFF; J: TRBJ2-1; size: .; D: TRBD2; length: 13; V: TRBV10-3
DNA: TGTGCCAGCAGCTTAGAGCAAAATAGCAATCAGCCCCAGCATTTT; CDR3: CASSLEQNSNQPQHF; J: TRBJ1-5; size: .; D: .; length: 15; V: TRBV7-2
DNA: TGCGCCAGCAGCACCGGGACAGCAGAAGAGACCCAGTACTTC; CDR3: CASSTGTAEETQYF; J: TRBJ2-5; size: .; D: TRBD1; length: 14; V: TRBV5-1
DNA: TGCGCCAGCAGCTTGGGGGGACAGGGGGTCACTAACTTGGACGAGCAGTACTTC; CDR3: CASSLGGQGVTNLDEQYF; J: TRBJ2-7; size: few; D: TRBD1; length: 18; V: TRBV5-1
DNA: TGTGCCAGCAGCGTGGGGCAGGCTCCCTATGGCTACACCTTC; CDR3: CASSVGQAPYGYTF; J: TRBJ1-2; size: few; D: .; length: 14; V: TRBV5-6
DNA: TGTGCCAGCAGTTTGGCCAGGGGCGGTCAGCCCCAGCATTTT; CDR3: CASSLARGGQPQHF; J: TRBJ1-5; size: few; D: .; length: 14; V: TRBV12-3/TRBV12-4
DNA: TGTGCCAGTAGTAACTCCGGGACAGGGGGCGAATCACCCCTCCACTTT; CDR3: CASSNSGTGGESPLHF; J: TRBJ1-6; size: few; D: TRBD1; length: 16; V: TRBV19
DNA: TGTGCCAGCAGTTTAAGACAGGGGGGCTCTGGAAACACCATATATTTT; CDR3: CASSLRQGGSGNTIYF; J: TRBJ1-3; size: .; D: TRBD1; length: 16; V: TRBV12-3/TRBV12-4
DNA: TGCGCCAGCAGCTGGGCGGGAGGCTACGAGCAGTACTTC; CDR3: CASSWAGGYEQYF; J: TRBJ2-7; size: few; D: TRBD2; length: 13; V: TRBV5-1
DNA: TGTGCCAGCAGACCTTCCGCCGGGACAGGGGCCTACGAGCAGTACTTC; CDR3: CASRPSAGTGAYEQYF; J: TRBJ2-7; size: once; D: TRBD1; length: 16; V: TRBV28
DNA: TGTGCCAGCAGGGGACAGGGAAACACTGAAGCTTTCTTT; CDR3: CASRGQGNTEAFF; J: TRBJ1-1; size: many; D: TRBD1; length: 13; V: TRBV2
DNA: TGTGCCAGCAGTCCCAACCGGGACAGGGAGTTCACCGGGGAGCTGTTTTTT; CDR3: CASSPNRDREFTGELFF; J: TRBJ2-2; size: few; D: TRBD1; length: 17; V: TRBV5-5
DNA: TGTGCCAGCAGCTACCAGGGGTACCAGCCCCAGCATTTT; CDR3: CASSYQGYQPQHF; J: TRBJ1-5; size: .; D: .; length: 13; V: TRBV7-9
DNA: TGTGCCACCAGCAGAGAGGGGGCTAATTCACCCCTCCACTTT; CDR3: CATSREGANSPLHF; J: TRBJ1-6; size: many; D: .; length: 14; V: TRBV15
DNA: TGTGCCAGCAGTTACTCGTGGGGCGGAAACTATGGCTACACCTTC; CDR3: CASSYSWGGNYGYTF; J: TRBJ1-2; size: many; D: .; length: 15; V: TRBV6-5
DNA: TGTGCCAGCAGCCCGGGACTATCTTTCTCCTACGAGCAGTACTTC; CDR3: CASSPGLSFSYEQYF; J: TRBJ2-7; size: .; D: TRBD2; length: 15; V: TRBV7-2
DNA: TGCAGTGCTAGAGATGCACTAGCGGGACTCAATGAGCAGTTCTTC; CDR3: CSARDALAGLNEQFF; J: TRBJ2-1; size: few; D: TRBD2; length: 15; V: TRBV20-1
DNA: TGCAGTGCTAGAGGAATTTTGGCTAGCGGAGGCGCTAATGAGCAGTTCTTC; CDR3: CSARGILASGGANEQFF; J: TRBJ2-1; size: .; D: TRBD2; length: 17; V: TRBV20-1
DNA: TGTGCCAGCAGCTTTCACAGTGGTGGCCGGGAGACCCAGTACTTC; CDR3: CASSFHSGGRETQYF; J: TRBJ2-5; size: few; D: .; length: 15; V: TRBV7-9
DNA: TGCGCCAGCCAAGACGGCGGGGGGGCCGGTACGCAGTATTTT; CDR3: CASQDGGGAGTQYF; J: TRBJ2-3; size: .; D: TRBD2; length: 14; V: TRBV10-1
DNA: TGTGCCAGTAGGAAATCGGGGTACCAAGAGACCCAGTACTTC; CDR3: CASRKSGYQETQYF; J: TRBJ2-5; size: .; D: .; length: 14; V: TRBV19
DNA: TGCGCCAGCAGCCAAGATTACAGGGAGAACTCACCCCTCCACTTT; CDR3: CASSQDYRENSPLHF; J: TRBJ1-6; size: few; D: .; length: 15; V: TRBV4-1
DNA: TGCAGTGCTAGAGATGGGCTAGCGGGGCAAGAGACCCAGTACTTC; CDR3: CSARDGLAGQETQYF; J: TRBJ2-5; size: once; D: TRBD2; length: 15; V: TRBV20-1
DNA: TGCGCCAGCAGCCGAACAGGGGGAGGCTCTGGAAACACCATATATTTT; CDR3: CASSRTGGGSGNTIYF; J: TRBJ1-3; size: few; D: TRBD1; length: 16; V: TRBV4-1
DNA: TGTGCCAGCAGTCGGACGTCTGGGGCCAACGTCCTGACTTTC; CDR3: CASSRTSGANVLTF; J: TRBJ2-6; size: few; D: .; length: 14; V: TRBV6-2/TRBV6-3
DNA: TGTGCCAGCAAAAGGGAAAAACTGTTTTTT; CDR3: CASKREKLFF; J: TRBJ1-4; size: .; D: .; length: 10; V: TRBV2
DNA: TGTGCCAGCAGTTCCGGGACGAACACCGGGGAGCTGTTTTTT; CDR3: CASSSGTNTGELFF; J: TRBJ2-2; size: .; D: .; length: 14; V: TRBV7-2
DNA: TGTGCCAGCAGATGGGGAACCGGGACACCGAACACCGGGGAGCTGTTTTTT; CDR3: CASRWGTGTPNTGELFF; J: TRBJ2-2; size: few; D: .; length: 17; V: TRBV6-1